This T cell receptor (beta chain) was retrieved from a study of metastatic and nonmetastatic thyroid tumors. This clone was detected ten times or more. Nobody among the patients had been given any treatment before thyroid surgery. This CDR3 is 12 amino acids long. V gave up 3 bases and J gave up 9 bases, with 11 bases separating them. MiXCR re-clonotyped the PCR reads for TCRdb. The profile covers about 45,000 clones, with about 4% appearing a single time and approximately 9.5% taken by the ten largest. The receptor was isolated from a female donor with papillary thyroid cancer or a benign thyroid nodule (not recorded which). Some clones in this sample may be carry-over from other donors' samples. This chain uses TRBV12-3 or TRBV12-4 with TRBJ1-1; D is undetermined. The sequencing input was blood. CDR3 bases: TGTGCCAGCAGTTTCGGGGATACCAAAGCTTTCTTT. It translates to CASSFGDTKAFF.